This is a list of T cell receptor beta chains from one sample in a study of response to subunit inactivated influenza vaccine. TCRdb re-derived calls from the RT-PCR reads in MiXCR, one entry per CDR3 protein. Of 200,000 to 300,000 distinct CDR3 sequences in the sample, 12% were seen once. Specimen: non-naive T cells sorted from PBMCs, collected 14 days before vaccination. These receptors came from a man aged 50-60 years who received an inactivated influenza vaccine. CDR3s include the opening cysteine and the closing phenylalanine or tryptophan. A D gene is named only where the DNA matches it firmly. Clone size appears in some rows only: once, few, many, or a class for an expanded clone.

V,D,size,J,DNA,CDR3
TRBV10-2,NA,NA,TRBJ1-4,TGCGCCAGCAGAAGGGACGGCTCAACTAATGAAAAACTGTTTTTT,CASRRDGSTNEKLFF
TRBV6-1,NA,few,TRBJ1-1,TGTGCCAGCAATCGAGGGGTCGACACTGAAGCTTTCTTT,CASNRGVDTEAFF
TRBV9,TRBD2,NA,TRBJ2-7,TGTGCCAGCAGCGCAACGGCGGGAGTCCTCGAGCAGTACTTC,CASSATAGVLEQYF
TRBV28,NA,many,TRBJ2-3,TGTGCCAGCAGTTCCATCCAACAGGCAGATACGCAGTATTTT,CASSSIQQADTQYF
TRBV10-2,NA,many,TRBJ2-5,TGCGCCAGCAGTGAGTTCCTCCTCCAAGAGACCCAGTACTTC,CASSEFLLQETQYF
TRBV29-1,NA,NA,TRBJ1-4,TGCAGCGGATCCGGGACGGCAAATGAAAAACTGTTTTTT,CSGSGTANEKLFF
TRBV7-2,NA,NA,TRBJ2-2,TGTGCCAGCAGCGTTCAGGGGGGAACCGGGGAGCTGTTTTTT,CASSVQGGTGELFF
TRBV7-2,TRBD1,many,TRBJ2-7,TGTGCCACCTCGTGGCAGGGGGCCTACGAGCAGTACTTC,CATSWQGAYEQYF
TRBV7-8,TRBD2,few,TRBJ2-1,TGTGCCAGCAGCTCCAGGACTAGCGGGGGGACAAGCTCCTACAATGAGCAGTTCTTC,CASSSRTSGGTSSYNEQFF
TRBV5-1,NA,NA,TRBJ2-6,TGCGCCAGCAGCTTGGTATATGACTTCGAATTGCCCTCTGGGGCCAACGTCCTGACTTTC,CASSLVYDFELPSGANVLTF
TRBV6-1,TRBD1,NA,TRBJ2-7,TGTGCCAGCACCGGCGGGACAGGGGATACCTACGAGCAGTACTTC,CASTGGTGDTYEQYF
TRBV5-6,TRBD2,NA,TRBJ2-2,TGTGCCAGCAGCTTGGAACGGGGGGCCGGGGAGCTGTTTTTT,CASSLERGAGELFF
TRBV12-3/TRBV12-4,TRBD1,NA,TRBJ1-1,TGTGCCAGCAGTCCGGCAGCCGGGACAGTGAACACTGAAGCTTTCTTT,CASSPAAGTVNTEAFF
TRBV4-1,NA,NA,TRBJ1-1,TGCGCCAGCAGCCAACCTTTGAAGTCCATGAACACTGAAGCTTTCTTT,CASSQPLKSMNTEAFF
TRBV19,TRBD1,NA,TRBJ2-2,TGTGCCAGTAGCCAGGGGGCGTCCGGGGAGCTGTTTTTT,CASSQGASGELFF
TRBV5-1,NA,NA,TRBJ2-3,TGCGCCAGCAGCCTTACTAGCTCTCGGGGTACAGATACGCAGTATTTT,CASSLTSSRGTDTQYF
TRBV12-5,NA,NA,TRBJ2-3,TGTGCTAGTGGTCGCGGGACTGCCGGCACAGATACGCAGTATTTT,CASGRGTAGTDTQYF
TRBV4-3,NA,few,TRBJ2-7,TGCGCCAGCAGCCAAGATTGGGGTCGGGGGACCTACGAGCAGTACTTC,CASSQDWGRGTYEQYF
TRBV19,TRBD1,few,TRBJ1-1,TGTGCCAGTAGCGTCGGACAGGGGGCGAGGACTGAAGCTTTCTTT,CASSVGQGARTEAFF
TRBV4-3,NA,many,TRBJ2-2,TGCGCCAGCAGCCAAGATTCCGAGAACACCGGGGAGCTGTTTTTT,CASSQDSENTGELFF
TRBV7-9,NA,many,TRBJ1-2,TGTGCCAGCAGCCGTGGTGGTGCGCTCCAGCGGACCTATGGCTACACCTTC,CASSRGGALQRTYGYTF
TRBV7-9,TRBD2,NA,TRBJ2-3,TGTGCCAGCAGCCGGGGACTAGCGGGGGGCACAGATACGCAGTATTTT,CASSRGLAGGTDTQYF
TRBV7-8,NA,few,TRBJ2-3,TGTGCCAGCAGCCGTCAACCCTTAGAGACGCAGTATTTT,CASSRQPLETQYF
TRBV5-1,TRBD1,few,TRBJ1-1,TGCGCCAGCCAGTGGACAGGCAACATGAACACTGAAGCTTTCTTT,CASQWTGNMNTEAFF
TRBV6-5,TRBD2,many,TRBJ2-5,TGTGCCAGCAGTTACGAGCCAGCGGGGGGTGAGACCCAGTACTTC,CASSYEPAGGETQYF
TRBV6-1,NA,few,TRBJ2-7,TGTGCCAGCAGTACACAGGGTTTCCACGAGCAGTACTTC,CASSTQGFHEQYF
TRBV7-9,NA,many,TRBJ2-7,TGTGCCAGCAGAGCGGACGGGCTGTTCGAGCAGTACTTC,CASRADGLFEQYF
TRBV29-1,TRBD2,NA,TRBJ2-3,TGCAGCGGGAGCGGGAGGGTTGGCACAGATACGCAGTATTTT,CSGSGRVGTDTQYF
TRBV6-5,TRBD2,many,TRBJ2-1,TGTGCCAGCAGTTACTCATCTAGCGGGAGGTACTACAATGAGCAGTTCTTC,CASSYSSSGRYYNEQFF
TRBV7-2,NA,NA,TRBJ2-1,TGTGCCAGCAGCTTAGAGTTCTCTGAGCAGTTCTTC,CASSLEFSEQFF
TRBV7-2,NA,many,TRBJ2-5,TGTGCCAGCAGCTTTGGTTTAGAGACCCAGTACTTC,CASSFGLETQYF
TRBV29-1,TRBD1,few,TRBJ1-2,TGCAGCGTTCTAGTCGTGACAGGGGGTAGCTACACCTTC,CSVLVVTGGSYTF
TRBV28,NA,NA,TRBJ2-2,TGTGCCAGCAGTTTGGCGGTAGGGCGGAACACCGGGGAGCTGTTTTTT,CASSLAVGRNTGELFF
TRBV29-1,TRBD1,many,TRBJ2-7,TGCAGCGTTCAAGGACAGGGGGCCAACGAGCAGTACTTC,CSVQGQGANEQYF
TRBV28,NA,few,TRBJ2-7,TGTGCCAGCAACCCAACAGAAAGCTCCTACGAGCAGTACTTC,CASNPTESSYEQYF
TRBV3-1,NA,NA,TRBJ2-7,TGTGCCAGCAGCCAGGAGGTGCCTTTGACCTACGAGCAGTACTTC,CASSQEVPLTYEQYF
TRBV10-3,NA,few,TRBJ2-1,TGTGCCATCAGTGAACAGGGTGTAGGGAGCGATGAGCAGTTCTTC,CAISEQGVGSDEQFF
TRBV10-3,NA,NA,TRBJ1-1,TGTGCCATCAGCGCCGGACGCTTGAACACTGAAGCTTTCTTT,CAISAGRLNTEAFF
TRBV9,NA,NA,TRBJ2-4,TGTGCCAGCAGCGAACAGGGTGGAGTGGCCAAAAACATTCAGTACTTC,CASSEQGGVAKNIQYF
TRBV29-1,NA,few,TRBJ2-4,TGCAGCGTTGAAGATTTTCGAGGAGTTGGGGCCAAAAACATTCAGTACTTC,CSVEDFRGVGAKNIQYF
TRBV5-5,TRBD1,NA,TRBJ2-1,TGTGCCAGCAGCTTGGAGACAGGGAGGCAGTTCTTC,CASSLETGRQFF
TRBV11-2,NA,NA,TRBJ2-7,TGTGCCAGCAGAACCTTTGGGGGGAGGACCTACGAGCAGTACTTC,CASRTFGGRTYEQYF
TRBV20-1,NA,NA,TRBJ1-1,TGCAGTGCTTCCACCACCAGGGGATCTCTCGAAGCTTTCTTT,CSASTTRGSLEAFF
TRBV9,NA,NA,TRBJ2-2,TGTGCCAGCAGTCCTCGGGGGGACACGAACACCGGGGAGCTGTTTTTT,CASSPRGDTNTGELFF
TRBV25-1,NA,many,TRBJ1-1,TGTGCCAGCAGTGAAGGGGGAACTGAAGCTTTCTTT,CASSEGGTEAFF
TRBV7-6,TRBD2,NA,TRBJ2-7,TGTGCCAGCAGCTTAATGTTTAGCGGGAACGAGCAGTACTTC,CASSLMFSGNEQYF
TRBV11-2,NA,many,TRBJ2-1,TGTGCCAGCAGCTTAAGCCCGACAGTTGTCTCCTACAATGAGCAGTTCTTC,CASSLSPTVVSYNEQFF
TRBV5-3,TRBD2,NA,TRBJ2-2,TGTGCCAGTACAGCTCCTAGCGGGACGAACACCGGGGAGCTGTTTTTT,CASTAPSGTNTGELFF
TRBV28,NA,many,TRBJ2-7,TGTGCCAGCAGTGGCTCGGACAGACCCTACGAGCAGTACTTC,CASSGSDRPYEQYF
TRBV3-1,NA,many,TRBJ2-3,TGTGCCAGCAGCCAAGGGACCCTCAAAGATACGCAGTATTTT,CASSQGTLKDTQYF
TRBV12-3/TRBV12-4,NA,few,TRBJ2-3,TGTGCCAGCAGACCAGCTGACGCTAGCACAGATACGCAGTATTTT,CASRPADASTDTQYF
TRBV5-1,NA,few,TRBJ2-7,TGCGCCAGCAGCTTGGCCAAAGGGTACGAGCAGTACTTC,CASSLAKGYEQYF
TRBV7-6,TRBD1,few,TRBJ2-5,TGTGCCAGCAGCATCCGGGACAGGGGGCTTTGGGAGACCCAGTACTTC,CASSIRDRGLWETQYF
TRBV6-1,NA,NA,TRBJ1-1,TGTGCCAGCAGGGTGGGGGGCGCGACTGAAGCTTTCTTT,CASRVGGATEAFF
TRBV28,NA,NA,TRBJ1-4,TGTGCCAGCACCTCCTATCGGTTACTGTTTTTT,CASTSYRLLFF
TRBV29-1,TRBD1,many,TRBJ2-1,TGCAGCGCCAACAGGGGGCCTAATGAGCAGTTCTTC,CSANRGPNEQFF
TRBV12-3/TRBV12-4,TRBD1,many,TRBJ2-2,TGTGCCAGCAGGACAGGGTTGGGCACCGGGGAGCTGTTTTTT,CASRTGLGTGELFF